The present TCR beta chain was sequenced within a study of shared clonotypes between healthy human individuals (TCRdb year 2020). Concerning the study at large: A few men and two women, aged 18 to 49 years, made up the cohort. Per donor, three plates each were used for CD4 naive and CD4 memory, two for CD8 naive, and one for CD8 memory. To estimate repertoire size and how much clonotypes are shared between individuals, the study performed deep sequencing of blood TCR repertoires from roughly five healthy adults. Libraries were prepared and TCR repertoires were sequenced by different laboratories using diverse techniques, in order to increase sequencing depth and limit assay-specific biases. Per donor, leukapheresis produced somewhere between about 0.9 and 9.5 billion PBMCs.

TCR CDR3 regions were amplified from genomic DNA by multiplex PCR using the deep immunoSEQ assay. For each cell subset, the extracted genomic DNA was distributed evenly across all wells of several immunoSEQ 96-well plates, and each plate served as one replicate. For sorted subsets, each replicate PCR was loaded with around 200 ng genomic DNA, equivalent to about 33,000 T cell genomes. The purified libraries were quantified using a Qubit 3.0 fluorometer, sized with a Bioanalyzer 2100, and then quantified again using the KAPA Library Quantification kit. A separate single-read 150-cycle Illumina NextSeq 550 flow cell was used to sequence each immunoSEQ 96-well plate. The study's processing was this. Because the immunoSEQ output included only junctional sequences and no quality scores, the filtering could not be the same as the filtering used for full-length reads. To assign V/J genes and CDR3, sequences were annotated against IMGT germline references using PyIR, a Python wrapper for IgBLAST v1.9. Reads were filtered out if the reads had weak V/J assignments (E-value above 1e-6), no CDR3, stop codons, out-of-frame junctions, or ambiguous translated residues. A V3J clonotype was defined by an identical inferred V gene, J gene, and CDR3 amino acid sequence. The percentage overlap between two repertoires was calculated by dividing the number of shared unique clonotypes by the size of the smaller repertoire. Three approaches were used to assess repertoire richness: RTK rarefaction, the Chao1 estimator, and Recon v2.1 estimates of unobserved clonotypes. Generation probabilities were computed with OLGA for all TCRbeta clonotypes obtained by the gDNA method from several donors. TCRdb took this table from immuneACCESS and kept in-frame rearrangements with V and J called. Such tables lack part of the clones; where checked against another copy, unresolved V genes explain under half of the gap, and the rest is unexplained. That table gives V, J and clone size, and the DNA gave D and trimming. The sample table holds around 2,000,000 clones, of which roughly 94% were seen once. Together, the top ten hold 1.1% of the sample.

CD8 naive samples consisted of CD45RO-negative cells that were positively selected for CCR7, yielding a CD45RA+CCR7+ population without TemRA cells. Healthy HIV-negative adults with no recently reported acute infections or vaccinations were included as donors. Only Caucasian adults living in Nashville, Tennessee, USA were represented among the donors. Blood was collected by leukapheresis, and PBMCs were isolated by Ficoll-Histopaque density gradient centrifugation and then cryopreserved in liquid nitrogen vapor phase. Analytical flow cytometry was used to check the purity and quantity of each magnetically sorted T cell population. Genomic DNA was isolated from each sorted fraction and quantified by UV absorbance on a Nanodrop 2000c. V is reduced by 1 base and J by 0 bases, leaving a spacing of 18 bases between them. CDR1 is given as SQVTM and CDR2 as ANQGSEA, both from the germline V gene. The CDR3 runs 17 residues from the cysteine to the phenylalanine. Only CDR3 DNA is held: 51 bases, read in frame from base 1.

The sample holds one count of this clone. Its antigen remains unidentified. Per-nucleotide qualities are absent, and no much larger clonotype sits a single base away. What the research found in general, with its limitations: Only blood was sampled, and tissue TCR repertoires likely differ from those in blood. Pairwise subsampling led to the expectation that sequencing depth would affect the degree of clonotype sharing among donors. Clonotypes shared by all four sorted-subset donors showed higher generation probabilities than non-shared clonotypes. About 4.5% of naive CD4, 3.5% of naive CD8, approximately 2% of memory CD4, and 0.4% of memory CD8 clonotypes were shared across a few donors. Incomplete sequencing was indicated by rarefaction of sorted-subset datasets, despite the large sequencing depth. Estimated clonotype richness was generally larger for naive than for memory subsets. Because the study included a small number of donors, the genetic and exposure-history diversity represented was limited.

This TCR was recovered from a man aged 18 to 35 in good health. The chain is assembled from TRBV29-1 and TRBJ1-1; confidence is insufficient to name the D gene. The sample taken for sequencing was naive CD8+ T cells sorted from blood. The intended sense of this specimen's cell subset or site label: CD45RA+CCR7+. The DNA sequence is TGCAGCGTTGAAGGACGGCAGGTTACTAGGATGAACACTGAAGCTTTCTTT. Translated, it gives CSVEGRQVTRMNTEAFF.